The sequence of this T cell receptor beta chain was determined in a study of blood T cell repertoires in COVID-19 (dated by TCRdb to about 2020). About the study as a whole: Samples from collaborators originated in the United States, Italy and Spain and spanned both the acute and convalescent phases of COVID-19. The samples were drawn from the first 160 participants of the ongoing ImmuneRACE study and from roughly 1,300 subjects provided by 6 global collaborators. Where available, HLA class I and class II types were taken from metadata supplied by the sample provider and were not determined by assay-based typing. Sample metadata almost always included a de-identified subject ID, COVID-19 status, age in years and sex. The prospective study material was composed of cDNA or gDNA derived from T cells, B-cell-depleted T cells, or PBMCs. Subjects who had been exposed to COVID-19, were actively infected with it, or had recovered from it provided the deeply sampled blood TCRbeta repertoires that made up the dataset. The repertoires were made available in a free public database intended to serve as a resource for research on the immune response to SARS-CoV-2. Overall study results and their limits: The quantity of clinical and demographic metadata differed by source and by participant and was supplied without curation.

Trimming costs V 3 bases and J 5 bases, and their ends lie 14 bases apart. CDR1 MDHEN and CDR2 SYDVKM are derived from the germline V gene. The CDR3 sequence holds 14 residues, the cysteine and phenylalanine included. Kept here is only the CDR3 DNA, which spans 42 bases and is read in frame from base 1. TCRbeta CDR3 regions were amplified from genomic DNA using the immunoSEQ Assay, a bias-controlled multiplex PCR. From the authors' description of their analysis: The number of nucleated cells in each sample was estimated by amplification of reference gene primers within the assay. Sequence reads were collapsed and filtered to measure the absolute abundance of every unique TCRbeta CDR3 rearrangement. For each sample, productive Simpson clonality was calculated as the square root of Simpson's diversity index over productive rearrangements. This is the immuneACCESS table as TCRdb keeps it, with only in-frame sequences that have V and J called. A part of the clones is gone; compared with another copy, unresolved V genes explain less than half, and the rest is unexplained. V and J calls and clone size are those listed in that table; D and trimming were worked out from the DNA. The sample table lists some 75,000 clones, around 80% of them with a count of one. In total, the top ten clones hold around 13% of the sample.

On this clone itself: The target of this receptor is not known. No much larger clonotype is one base removed from it; base qualities were not supplied.

One collaborating source in Seattle enrolled patients while the patients were actively infected and followed the patients over time throughout the course of disease. Collaborating institutions collected whole blood in K2EDTA tubes following their own protocols. Collaborator samples were shipped for TCRbeta analysis as frozen whole blood, isolated PBMCs, or DNA extracted from either sample type. The sequence derives from a man in his fifties with COVID-19, enrolled during active disease. Sequencing was done on a sample of peripheral blood. The V and J segments used are TRBV28 and TRBJ2-7; the D gene is perhaps TRBD1, from 5 matching bases. The sequenced DNA is TGTGCCAGCAGTTTCGTTCAGGGAACTGACGAGCAGTACTTC. Its protein product is CASSFVQGTDEQYF.